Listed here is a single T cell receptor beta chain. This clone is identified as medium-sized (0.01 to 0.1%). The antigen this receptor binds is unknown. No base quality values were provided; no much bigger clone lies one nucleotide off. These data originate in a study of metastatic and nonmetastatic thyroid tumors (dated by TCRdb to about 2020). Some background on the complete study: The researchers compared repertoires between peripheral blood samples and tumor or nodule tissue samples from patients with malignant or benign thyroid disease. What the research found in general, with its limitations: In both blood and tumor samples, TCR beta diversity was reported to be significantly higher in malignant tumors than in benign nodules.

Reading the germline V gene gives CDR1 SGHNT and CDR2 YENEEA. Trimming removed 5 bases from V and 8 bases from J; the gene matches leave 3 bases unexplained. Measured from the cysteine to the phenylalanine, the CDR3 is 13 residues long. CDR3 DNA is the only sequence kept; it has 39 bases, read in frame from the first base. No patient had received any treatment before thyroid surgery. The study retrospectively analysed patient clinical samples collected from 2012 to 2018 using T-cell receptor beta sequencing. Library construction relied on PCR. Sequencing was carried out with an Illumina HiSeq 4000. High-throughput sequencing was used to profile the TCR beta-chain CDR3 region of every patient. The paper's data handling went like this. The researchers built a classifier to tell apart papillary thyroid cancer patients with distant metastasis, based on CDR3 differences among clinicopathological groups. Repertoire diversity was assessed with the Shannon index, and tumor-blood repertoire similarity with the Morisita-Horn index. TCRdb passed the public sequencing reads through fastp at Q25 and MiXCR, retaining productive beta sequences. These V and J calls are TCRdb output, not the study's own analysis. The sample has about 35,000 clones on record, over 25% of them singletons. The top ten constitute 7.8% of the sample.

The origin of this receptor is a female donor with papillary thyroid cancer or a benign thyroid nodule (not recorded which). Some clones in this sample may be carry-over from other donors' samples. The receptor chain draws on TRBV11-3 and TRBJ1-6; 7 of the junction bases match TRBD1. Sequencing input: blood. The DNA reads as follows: TGTGCCAGCAGCCCCACAGGGGATTCACCCCTCCACTTT. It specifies CASSPTGDSPLHF. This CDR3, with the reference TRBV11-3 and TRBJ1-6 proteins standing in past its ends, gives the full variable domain EAGVVQSPRYKIIEKKQPVAFWCNPISGHNTLYWYLQNLGQGPELLIRYENEEAVDDSQLPKDRFSAERLKGVDSTLKIQPAELGDSAVYLCASSPTGDSPLHFGNGTRLTVT.